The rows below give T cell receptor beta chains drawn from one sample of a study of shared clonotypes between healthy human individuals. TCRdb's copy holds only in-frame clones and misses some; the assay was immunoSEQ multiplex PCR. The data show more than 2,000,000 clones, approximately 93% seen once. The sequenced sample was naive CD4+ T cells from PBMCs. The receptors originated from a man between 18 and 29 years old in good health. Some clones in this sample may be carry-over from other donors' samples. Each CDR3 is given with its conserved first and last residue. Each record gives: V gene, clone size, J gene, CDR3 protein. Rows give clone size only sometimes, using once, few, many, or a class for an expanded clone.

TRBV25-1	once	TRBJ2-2	CASSEFRHTGELFF
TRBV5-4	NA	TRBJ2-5	CAGGAGGPSVRETQYF
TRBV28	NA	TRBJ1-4	CASRLRVFNEKLFF
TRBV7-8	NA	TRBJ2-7	CASSLSRGSSYEQYF
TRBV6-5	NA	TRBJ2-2	CASTRGSYVGGELFF
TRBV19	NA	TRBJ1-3	CASSTPAAGNTIYF
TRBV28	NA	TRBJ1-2	CASSPDRGRILHGYTF
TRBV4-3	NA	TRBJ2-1	CASSQEGLYNEQFF
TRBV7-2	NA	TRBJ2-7	CASSSSQWGFYEQYF
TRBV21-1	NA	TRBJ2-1	CASSKRDRNNEQFF
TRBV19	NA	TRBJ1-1	CATTSPGGMNTEAFF
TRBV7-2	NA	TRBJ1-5	CASSLVRDQPQHF
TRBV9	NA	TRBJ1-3	CASSVEVGQIGNTIYF
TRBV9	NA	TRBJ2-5	CASSATGLETQYF
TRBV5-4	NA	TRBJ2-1	CASSSASGRAQHEQFF
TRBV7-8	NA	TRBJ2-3	CASSLAPGGGSDTQYF
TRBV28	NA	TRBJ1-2	CASSFGKNYGYTF
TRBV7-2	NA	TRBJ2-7	CASSLTGFGTYEQYF
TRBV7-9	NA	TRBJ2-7	CASRSGMKGEQYF
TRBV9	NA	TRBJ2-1	CASSPFLAGDYNEQFF
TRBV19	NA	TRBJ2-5	CASSKISGGAETQYF
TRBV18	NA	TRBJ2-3	CASSPQPPPDNTQYF
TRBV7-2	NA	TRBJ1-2	CASSNTGGNYGYTF
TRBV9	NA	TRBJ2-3	CASSATDTQYF
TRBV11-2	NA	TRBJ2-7	CASSLDRAGVDEQYF
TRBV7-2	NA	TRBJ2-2	CASSLRGPNTGELFF
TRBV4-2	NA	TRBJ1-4	CASSPPGQGFEKLFF
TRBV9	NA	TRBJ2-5	CASSVGPGGLETQYF
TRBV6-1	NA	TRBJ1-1	CASLGFANTEAFF
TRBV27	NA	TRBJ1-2	CASKVSYGPSYGYTF
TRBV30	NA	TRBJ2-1	CAWSDLAVNNEQFF
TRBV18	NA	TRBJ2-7	CASSPNRWAASYEQYF
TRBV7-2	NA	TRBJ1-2	CASSLVYRSAEYGYTF
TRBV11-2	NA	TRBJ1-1	CASSLFRTGVPSNTEAFF
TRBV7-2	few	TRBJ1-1	CASSLLRQPTEAFF
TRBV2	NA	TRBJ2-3	CASRTGGRGDTQYF
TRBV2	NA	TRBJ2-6	CASRDTGAGANVLTF
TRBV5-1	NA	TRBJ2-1	CASSLLAGMDEQFF
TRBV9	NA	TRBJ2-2	CASSGSGVTGELFF
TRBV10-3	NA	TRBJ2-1	CATKGSGDNEQFF
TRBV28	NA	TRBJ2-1	CASSGREGIAYNEQFF
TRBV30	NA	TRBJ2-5	CAWKVGQETQYF
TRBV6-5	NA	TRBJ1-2	CASSYGRRDYGYTF
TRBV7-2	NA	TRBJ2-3	CASSSRLAGALGTDTQYF
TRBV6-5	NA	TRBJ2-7	CASSYSGRSLYEQYF
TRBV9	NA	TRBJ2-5	CASSVGSTSGNHETQYF
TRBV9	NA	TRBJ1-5	CASSVAPFPQGEAQHF
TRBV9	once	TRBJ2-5	CASSRDRGQETQYF
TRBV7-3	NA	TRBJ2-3	CASSATGNTDTQYF
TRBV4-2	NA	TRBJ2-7	CASSQGRGLSYEQYF
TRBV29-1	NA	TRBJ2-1	CSATSGIMGNEQFF